A selection of T cell receptor beta chains follows, all from one sample in a study of quantifying T cell responses using KT2 cells. TCRdb ran MiXCR on the UMI-ligation and nested PCR reads and lists one entry per CDR3 protein. Of 52,000 or so distinct CDR3 sequences listed, around an eighth were seen once; the top ten hold approximately 9.4%. Sequencing was done on a sample of PBMCs spiked with cells of the T cell clone KT2. These receptors came from a human donor. Both conserved end residues are part of each CDR3. D genes are given only for firm matches. Only some rows state a clone size, as once, few, many or a class for expanded clones.

d_gene: .
j_gene: TRBJ1-2
v_gene: TRBV12-3/TRBV12-4
abundance: .
CDR3aa: CASSLTPGANYGYTF
CDR3nt: TGTGCCAGCAGTTTAACCCCAGGGGCTAACTATGGCTACACCTTC

d_gene: TRBD2
j_gene: TRBJ2-1
v_gene: TRBV6-1
abundance: many
CDR3aa: CASSELAGGYNEQFF
CDR3nt: TGTGCCAGCAGTGAACTAGCGGGGGGGTACAATGAGCAGTTCTTC

d_gene: TRBD1
j_gene: TRBJ2-1
v_gene: TRBV10-3
abundance: .
CDR3aa: CAIGQGVGNEQFF
CDR3nt: TGTGCCATTGGACAGGGCGTGGGGAATGAGCAGTTCTTC

d_gene: .
j_gene: TRBJ1-5
v_gene: TRBV20-1
abundance: .
CDR3aa: CSALVGGVNQPQHF
CDR3nt: TGCAGTGCTCTTGTTGGGGGAGTAAATCAGCCCCAGCATTTT

d_gene: TRBD1
j_gene: TRBJ2-2
v_gene: TRBV27
abundance: .
CDR3aa: CASRARDRGDTGELFF
CDR3nt: TGTGCCAGCAGGGCCCGGGACAGGGGCGACACCGGGGAGCTGTTTTTT

d_gene: TRBD2
j_gene: TRBJ2-3
v_gene: TRBV12-3/TRBV12-4
abundance: few
CDR3aa: CASRAGTKQYF
CDR3nt: TGTGCCAGCAGAGCCGGGACTAAGCAGTATTTT

d_gene: .
j_gene: TRBJ1-3
v_gene: TRBV2
abundance: .
CDR3aa: CASREADAGSAAIYF
CDR3nt: TGTGCCAGCAGAGAAGCCGACGCCGGGTCCGCGGCCATATATTTT

d_gene: TRBD2
j_gene: TRBJ2-3
v_gene: TRBV24-1
abundance: .
CDR3aa: CATSERAGGPGDTQYF
CDR3nt: TGTGCCACCAGTGAGAGAGCGGGAGGGCCCGGAGATACGCAGTATTTT

d_gene: .
j_gene: TRBJ2-7
v_gene: TRBV4-2
abundance: many
CDR3aa: CASSQRLDSEQYF
CDR3nt: TGTGCCAGCAGCCAAAGACTAGATTCCGAGCAGTACTTC

d_gene: TRBD1
j_gene: TRBJ2-6
v_gene: TRBV19
abundance: .
CDR3aa: CASSIQGARSGANVLTF
CDR3nt: TGTGCCAGTAGTATTCAGGGGGCGCGGTCTGGGGCCAACGTCCTGACTTTC

d_gene: .
j_gene: TRBJ2-5
v_gene: TRBV27
abundance: .
CDR3aa: CASSYGRGETQYF
CDR3nt: TGTGCCAGCAGTTACGGTAGGGGAGAGACCCAGTACTTC

d_gene: .
j_gene: TRBJ2-3
v_gene: TRBV2
abundance: many
CDR3aa: CASLFLGGDTQYF
CDR3nt: TGTGCCAGCTTGTTCCTAGGGGGAGATACGCAGTATTTT

d_gene: .
j_gene: TRBJ2-2
v_gene: TRBV7-7
abundance: few
CDR3aa: CASSLDRSQGELFF
CDR3nt: TGTGCCAGCAGCTTGGACAGATCCCAGGGGGAGCTGTTTTTT

d_gene: .
j_gene: TRBJ2-5
v_gene: TRBV11-3
abundance: .
CDR3aa: CASSLDQAETQYF
CDR3nt: TGTGCCAGCAGCTTAGACCAGGCGGAGACCCAGTACTTC

d_gene: TRBD1
j_gene: TRBJ1-2
v_gene: TRBV2
abundance: .
CDR3aa: CASQDRGTINYGYTF
CDR3nt: TGTGCCAGCCAAGACAGGGGTACTATTAACTATGGCTACACCTTC

d_gene: TRBD2
j_gene: TRBJ2-1
v_gene: TRBV20-1
abundance: few
CDR3aa: CSANPRTRLSNEQFF
CDR3nt: TGCAGTGCCAACCCCCGGACTAGGCTCAGTAATGAGCAGTTCTTC

d_gene: .
j_gene: TRBJ2-4
v_gene: TRBV5-6
abundance: few
CDR3aa: CASSLGGLGAKNIQYF
CDR3nt: TGTGCCAGCAGCTTGGGTGGGTTGGGGGCCAAAAACATTCAGTACTTC

d_gene: .
j_gene: TRBJ2-3
v_gene: TRBV7-2
abundance: few
CDR3aa: CASSLVSTDTQYF
CDR3nt: TGTGCCAGCAGCTTGGTCTCGACAGATACGCAGTATTTT

d_gene: .
j_gene: TRBJ1-5
v_gene: TRBV4-1
abundance: .
CDR3aa: CASSRIQASGQPQHF
CDR3nt: TGCGCCAGCAGCCGAATACAAGCGTCAGGTCAGCCCCAGCATTTT

d_gene: TRBD2
j_gene: TRBJ2-3
v_gene: TRBV29-1
abundance: few
CDR3aa: CSVEEYGSSGRFETDTQYF
CDR3nt: TGCAGCGTTGAAGAATACGGTTCTAGCGGGAGGTTTGAAACAGATACGCAGTATTTT

d_gene: .
j_gene: TRBJ1-5
v_gene: TRBV7-2
abundance: few
CDR3aa: CASSLEGRTSSQPQHF
CDR3nt: TGTGCCAGCAGCTTAGAGGGAAGAACTTCTTCTCAGCCCCAGCATTTT

d_gene: .
j_gene: TRBJ1-2
v_gene: TRBV6-5
abundance: few
CDR3aa: CASSYSPIRYGYTF
CDR3nt: TGTGCCAGCAGTTACTCGCCAATCCGCTATGGCTACACCTTC

d_gene: .
j_gene: TRBJ1-2
v_gene: TRBV27
abundance: many
CDR3aa: CASRPTANYGYTF
CDR3nt: TGTGCCAGCAGACCGACAGCTAACTATGGCTACACCTTC